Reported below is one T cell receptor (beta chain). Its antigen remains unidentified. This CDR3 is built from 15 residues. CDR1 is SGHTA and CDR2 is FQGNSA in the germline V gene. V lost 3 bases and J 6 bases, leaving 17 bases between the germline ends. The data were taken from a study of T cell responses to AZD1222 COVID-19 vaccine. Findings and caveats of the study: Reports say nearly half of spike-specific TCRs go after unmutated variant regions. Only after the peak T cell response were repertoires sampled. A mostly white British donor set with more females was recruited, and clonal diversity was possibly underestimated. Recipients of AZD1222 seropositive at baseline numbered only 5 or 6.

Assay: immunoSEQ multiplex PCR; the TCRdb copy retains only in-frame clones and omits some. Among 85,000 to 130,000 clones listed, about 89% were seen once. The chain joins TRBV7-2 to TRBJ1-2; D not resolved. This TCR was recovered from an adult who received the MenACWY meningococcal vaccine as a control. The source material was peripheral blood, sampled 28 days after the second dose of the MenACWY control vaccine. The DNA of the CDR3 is TGTGCCAGCAGCTTCACCCCCCCGGATAGCAATGGCTACACCTTC. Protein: CASSFTPPDSNGYTF. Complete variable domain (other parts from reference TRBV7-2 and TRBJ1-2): GAGVSQSPSNKVTEKGKDVELRCDPISGHTALYWYRQSLGQGLEFLIYFQGNSAPDKSGLPSDRFSAERTGGSVSTLTIQRTQQEDSAVYLCASSFTPPDSNGYTFGSGTRLTVV.